One sample yielded the 7 T cell receptor beta chains listed below, sequenced in a study of cytomegalovirus exposure and HLA in healthy donors. This PCR relied on a set of 60 Vbeta primers and 13 Jbeta primers. Sequencing used immunoSEQ multiplex PCR; TCRdb keeps in-frame clones, though not all of them. The sample carries approximately 150,000 clones, roughly 79% recorded once. The sequencing input was PBMCs. These receptors were taken from a woman in her sixties or seventies in good health and CMV-seropositive.

The V and J genes are TRBV28 and TRBJ2-1; no clear D gene. Germline CDR1 is MDHEN and CDR2 is SYDVKM. The ends were cut back, 3 bases at V and 1 base at J, with 13 bases in the middle. The CDR3 extends over 16 amino acids. The DNA of the CDR3 is TGTGCCAGCAGTTTCTTGTCCCCAGAATCCTACAATGAGCAGTTCTTC. Protein sequence: CASSFLSPESYNEQFF.

The chain is built from TRBV20-1 and TRBJ2-7; weak D call: TRBD2 (5 bases). The V gene lost 6 bases and the J gene lost 9 bases, with 15 bases spanning the gap. The CDR3 runs to 11 residues. CDR1 is DFQATT and CDR2 is SNEGSKA in the germline V gene (reference sequence). The CDR3 here is CSAGATPGQYF. In DNA form, the CDR3 reads TGCAGTGCGGGAGCCACCCCGGGGCAGTACTTC.

The V call is TRBV6-5, the J call TRBJ1-1; TRBD1 aligns across 8 bases. Germline CDR1 and CDR2: MNHEY and SVGAGI. The V and J ends lost 6 bases and 6 bases, in that order; junction bases with no gene match: 9. The CDR3 has 14 amino acids. In nucleotides, the CDR3 is TGTGCCAGCAGACCGGACAGGGCGAGCCCTGAAGCTTTCTTT. Residues: CASRPDRASPEAFF.

This clone was counted once. V gene TRBV28 combines with J gene TRBJ2-7; D is possibly TRBD1 (5 bases). Trimming cost V 3 bases and J 3 bases, with 12 bases left between them. Germline V gene sequence: CDR1 MDHEN, CDR2 SYDVKM. The CDR3 is made up of 14 amino acids. CDR3 loop: CASSLDTRDYEQYF. DNA for the CDR3: TGTGCCAGCAGTTTGGACACCAGGGACTACGAGCAGTACTTC.

The V call is TRBV7-9, the J call TRBJ2-1; no clear D. The length of the CDR3 is 16 residues. V was pared by 1 base and J by 3 bases, with 13 bases between. The germline V gene encodes CDR1 SEHNR and CDR2 FQNEAQ (reference sequence). The CDR3 nucleotides are TGTGCCAGCAGCTTAGAGGAGATCCTGGGCTACAATGAGCAGTTCTTC. The encoded protein is CASSLEEILGYNEQFF.

V is TRBV5-6 and J is TRBJ2-3, with 9 bases lining up with TRBD2. Trimming cost V 4 bases and J 2 bases; bases outside gene matches: 5. From germline, CDR1 is SGHDT and CDR2 YYEEEE. This CDR3 spans 15 amino acids. Written as DNA, the CDR3 is TGTGCCAGCAGCCAGCGGGAGGACCTCACAGATACGCAGTATTTT. Residues: CASSQREDLTDTQYF.

V gene TRBV16 combines with J gene TRBJ1-2; TRBD1 is a possible D gene (6 bases). The V gene's germline CDR1 is KGHSY and CDR2 FQNENV. The V and J ends lost 8 bases and 2 bases respectively, with 15 bases between them. The CDR3 extends over 14 amino acids. The CDR3 region has the DNA TGTGCCAGCGGCCGGGAGGGGGAAAACTATGGCTACACCTTC. Residues: CASGREGENYGYTF.